Listed here are 22 T cell receptor beta chains from one sample, sequenced in a study of blood T cell repertoires in COVID-19. Sequencing was performed with immunoSEQ multiplex PCR; in TCRdb, only in-frame clones are kept and a portion is missing. Of roughly 74,000 clones listed, roughly 86% are singletons. Sequenced: peripheral blood. These receptors all come from a man between 65 and 85 years old with acute or convalescent COVID-19.

The DNA of the CDR3 is TGTGCCAGTAGTGCTACCGGGACTAGGCCCTACAATGAGCAGTTCTTC. As protein: CASSATGTRPYNEQFF. The V call is TRBV19, the J call TRBJ2-1, with 8 bases identical to TRBD2. The germline CDR1 and CDR2 sequences are LNHDA and SQIVND (reference sequence). After removal of 5 bases from V and 2 bases from J, the junction contained 8 bases not matched to a gene. This CDR3 comprises 16 residues. Combining the CDR3 with reference TRBV19 and TRBJ2-1 gives the whole variable domain DGGITQSPKYLFRKEGQNVTLSCEQNLNHDAMYWYRQDPGQGLRLIYYSQIVNDFQKGDIAEGYSVSREKKESFPLTVTSAQKNPTAFYLCASSATGTRPYNEQFFGPGTRLTVL.

The V gene is TRBV19, the J gene TRBJ2-5; 7 nucleotides match TRBD2. Germline loops: CDR1 LNHDA, CDR2 SQIVND (reference sequence). This CDR3 comprises 13 residues. The V and J ends lost 10 bases and 5 bases, in that order; junction bases with no gene match: 10. For the CDR3, the DNA is TGTGCCACCTCTCCTAGCGGAAGGGAGACCCAGTACTTC. Amino acid sequence: CATSPSGRETQYF.

The chain has TRBV7-2 and TRBJ2-3; D gene uncertain. The V gene lost 6 bases and the J gene lost 5 bases, with 15 bases spanning the gap. The CDR3 consists of 14 residues. Germline-derived CDR1 and CDR2 are SGHTA and FQGNSA. The CDR3 loop is CASRPPSEVDTQYF. The CDR3 nucleotides read TGTGCCAGCAGGCCTCCTTCCGAGGTAGATACGCAGTATTTT.

By share, this clone counts as medium-sized. This sequence joins TRBV13 and TRBJ2-7; D is undetermined. The V and J ends lost 1 base and 1 base respectively, with 5 bases between them. From germline, CDR1 is PRHDT and CDR2 FYEKMQ (reference sequence). The CDR3 consists of 13 residues. The CDR3 nucleotides are TGTGCCAGCAGCTTAGCCAGGTCCTACGAGCAGTACTTC. As protein: CASSLARSYEQYF.

The chain combines TRBV7-9 with TRBJ1-6; a weak D match, TRBD1 (6 bases). The CDR3 spans 16 residues. CDR1 and CDR2 from the germline V gene are SEHNR and FQNEAQ (reference sequence). V shed 1 base and J shed 7 bases, with 14 bases lying between them. The CDR3 DNA sequence: TGTGCCAGCAGCTTAGAGTCGGGACAAAGGAATTCACCCCTCCACTTT. Amino acids: CASSLESGQRNSPLHF.

The chain couples TRBV5-6 to TRBJ2-5, with TRBD2 matching 8 bases. There are 14 residues in the CDR3. Germline CDR1 reads SGHDT; CDR2 reads YYEEEE. Unmatched junction bases numbered 10, after V lost 7 bases and J lost 5 bases. The CDR3 region has the DNA TGTGCCAGCGAGGACGGGGGGGCCTTGGAGACCCAGTACTTC. This codes for CASEDGGALETQYF.

The V and J genes are TRBV7-9 and TRBJ2-2; 8 bases agree with TRBD1. V lost 5 bases, J lost 3 bases, and 8 bases stayed unmatched. CDR3 length: 16 residues. The germline V gene encodes CDR1 SEHNR and CDR2 FQNEAQ (reference sequence). CDR3 DNA sequence: TGTGCCAGCAGCCCCGGACAGGGCACGGACACCGGGGAGCTGTTTTTT. Protein sequence: CASSPGQGTDTGELFF.

There are a few counts of this clone. The rearrangement uses TRBV28 and TRBJ1-1; 8 bases align to TRBD1. The CDR3 has 16 residues. Germline V lookup: CDR1 MDHEN, CDR2 SYDVKM. With V trimmed by 3 bases and J by 3 bases, 9 bases remained unmatched. The CDR3, as DNA: TGTGCCAGCAGTTTGGCCTGGACAGGGACGGACACTGAAGCTTTCTTT. Amino acid sequence: CASSLAWTGTDTEAFF.

In its sample, this clone was seen a few times. In nucleotides, the CDR3 is TGTGCCTGGAGTGTGGGACAGATTGGAAACACCATATATTTT. Residues: CAWSVGQIGNTIYF. V and J are TRBV30 and TRBJ1-3; TRBD1 matches at 7 bases. Germline loops: CDR1 GTSNPN, CDR2 SVGIG (reference sequence). V lost 0 bases, J lost 3 bases, and 2 bases stayed unmatched. The length of the CDR3 is 14 residues.

This clone was observed a few times. The chain is built from TRBV3-1 (or the pseudogene TRBV3-2) and TRBJ1-3, with 8 bases identical to TRBD1. Germline assignment: CDR1 LGHDT and CDR2 YNNKEL (reference sequence). The trim removed 1 base at V and 7 bases at J, leaving 0 bases unmatched. The CDR3 sequence is 13 residues long. The CDR3 sequence is CASSQGQGNTIYF. The CDR3 DNA sequence: TGTGCCAGCAGCCAAGGACAGGGGAACACCATATATTTT.

This rearrangement joins TRBV5-4 to TRBJ2-7, with 11 bases lining up with TRBD1. The V segment lost 3 bases and the J segment 6 bases; nucleotides outside the gene matches: 8. This CDR3 spans 15 amino acids. Germline V gives CDR1 SGHNT, CDR2 YYREEE (reference sequence). CDR3 sequence (DNA): TGTGCCAGCAGCTACGGAGGACAGGGGGCGGGCGAGCAGTACTTC. Its protein is CASSYGGQGAGEQYF.

This clone was seen once. J is TRBJ2-6 and V is TRBV15; 11 nucleotides line up with TRBD2. Trimming removed 0 bases from V and 0 bases from J; junction bases left unmatched: 10. Germline CDR1 reads LNHNV; CDR2 reads YYDKDF (reference sequence). This CDR3 has 21 amino acids. The CDR3 spells CATSRDAASGRRSSGANVLTF. CDR3 DNA: TGTGCCACCAGCAGAGATGCGGCTAGCGGGAGGAGGAGCTCTGGGGCCAACGTCCTGACTTTC.

This clone was observed at least ten times. The chain recombines TRBV12-5 with TRBJ1-5; TRBD1 matches 7 bases. Germline V gene data show CDR1 as LGHNT and CDR2 as FRNRAP. CDR3 length equals 15 residues. Unmatched junction bases numbered 5, after V lost 4 bases and J lost 2 bases. The CDR3 coding sequence is TGTGCTAGTGGTTCCCCCCAGGGGGGCAATCAGCCCCAGCATTTT. Translating gives CASGSPQGGNQPQHF.

The chain recombines TRBV19 with TRBJ1-1; 12 bases are shared with TRBD1. The CDR3 spans 13 residues. V was clipped by 7 bases and J by 8 bases; unmatched bases: 5. In germline, CDR1 is LNHDA, CDR2 SQIVND (reference sequence). CDR3 region: CASMRDRGLEAFF. The CDR3 region has the DNA TGTGCCAGTATGCGGGACAGGGGGCTCGAAGCTTTCTTT.

This clone was picked up one time. CDR3 residues: CASSHPGLDSYEQYF. The CDR3 coding sequence is TGTGCCAGCAGCCACCCGGGACTGGACTCCTACGAGCAGTACTTC. This chain links TRBV14 with TRBJ2-7; TRBD2 might be the D (6 bases). The CDR3 sequence is 15 residues long. V was pared by 3 bases and J by 0 bases, with 12 bases between. Per germline, CDR1 SGHDN and CDR2 FVKESK.

The V call is TRBV27, the J call TRBJ2-2; D ambiguous. The CDR3 covers 13 residues. In germline, CDR1 is MNHEY, CDR2 SMNVEV (reference sequence). The V and J ends lost 0 bases and 4 bases respectively, with 3 bases between them. The CDR3 spells CASSLSLTGELFF. The CDR3 DNA reads as TGTGCCAGCAGTTTATCCCTCACCGGGGAGCTGTTTTTT.

This sequence joins TRBV29-1 and TRBJ2-3; weak D call: TRBD2 (6 bases). The length of the CDR3 is 13 residues. Germline assignment: CDR1 SQVTM and CDR2 ANQGSEA. V was shortened by 7 bases and J by 0 bases, with 11 bases between the two germline ends. CDR3 residues: CSGSGTSTDTQYF. CDR3 in DNA: TGCAGCGGTAGCGGAACTAGCACAGATACGCAGTATTTT.

The V and J genes are TRBV6-5 and TRBJ2-1; 7 nucleotides align to TRBD1. The CDR3 runs 14 residues. V was clipped by 4 bases and J by 2 bases; unmatched bases: 2. Germline V gene data show CDR1 as MNHEY and CDR2 as SVGAGI. The CDR3 region is CASSFRGTYNEQFF. CDR3 bases: TGTGCCAGCAGTTTCAGGGGGACCTACAATGAGCAGTTCTTC.

The chain couples TRBV3-1 (or the pseudogene TRBV3-2) to TRBJ1-3, with D possibly matching TRBD1 (5 bases). The V gene lost 4 bases and the J gene lost 4 bases, with 14 bases spanning the gap. The CDR3 has 15 residues. Germline V gene lookup returns CDR1 LGHDT and CDR2 YNNKEL (reference sequence). The CDR3 DNA sequence: TGTGCCAGCAGCCTACAGGTAACTGGAGGAAACACCATATATTTT. It specifies CASSLQVTGGNTIYF.

The chain joins TRBV13 to TRBJ1-5; D is possibly TRBD1 (6 bases). Germline CDR1 and CDR2: PRHDT and FYEKMQ (reference sequence). The CDR3 has 16 amino acids. V dropped 8 bases and J dropped 3 bases, with 20 bases sitting between them. Here the CDR3 reads CASPTDMGGHNQPQHF. The CDR3, as DNA: TGTGCCAGCCCTACCGATATGGGGGGGCACAATCAGCCCCAGCATTTT.

V and J are TRBV6-5 and TRBJ1-1; weak D call: TRBD1 (6 bases). This CDR3 is built from 14 residues. Looked up from germline, CDR1 is MNHEY and CDR2 is SVGAGI. Between the trimmed V and J ends, which lost 6 bases and 0 bases, there was a span of 11 bases. CDR3 in amino acids: CASRRGPMNTEAFF. DNA of the CDR3: TGTGCCAGCAGGCGGGGGCCCATGAACACTGAAGCTTTCTTT.

The CDR3 protein is CASRDSYSYEQYF. The CDR3 DNA sequence: TGTGCCTCCCGGGACAGTTACTCCTACGAGCAGTACTTC. The V call is TRBV19, the J call TRBJ2-7; 7 bases line up with TRBD1. With 11 bases clipped from V and 0 bases from J, the junction kept 7 bases outside the gene matches. The length of the CDR3 is 13 residues. Germline CDR1 and CDR2: LNHDA and SQIVND (reference sequence).